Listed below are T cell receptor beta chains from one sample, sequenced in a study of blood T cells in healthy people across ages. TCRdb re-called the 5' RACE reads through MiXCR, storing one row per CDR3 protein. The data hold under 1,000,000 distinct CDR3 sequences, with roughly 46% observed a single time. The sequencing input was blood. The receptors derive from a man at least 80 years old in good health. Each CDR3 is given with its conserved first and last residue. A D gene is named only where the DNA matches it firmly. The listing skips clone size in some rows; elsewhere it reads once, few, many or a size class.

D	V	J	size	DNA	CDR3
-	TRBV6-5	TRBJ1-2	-	TGTGCCAGCAGTTACTCGGGCCGGGGAGGCTACACCTTC	CASSYSGRGGYTF
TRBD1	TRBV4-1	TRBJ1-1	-	TGCGCCAGCAGCCAAGAAGGGACAGGGTCGTGGACTGAAGCTTTCTTT	CASSQEGTGSWTEAFF
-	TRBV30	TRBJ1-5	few	TGTGCCTGGAGTTTAACGGACGGACAGCCCCAGCATTTT	CAWSLTDGQPQHF
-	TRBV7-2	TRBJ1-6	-	TGTGCCAGCAGCTTAGTCAAGGGCGAGAATTCACCCCCCCACTTT	CASSLVKGENSPPHF
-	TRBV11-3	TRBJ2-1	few	TGTGCCAGCAGCTTAACCGCGGCCTACCCCTGGCCCTACAATGAGCAGTTCTTC	CASSLTAAYPWPYNEQFF
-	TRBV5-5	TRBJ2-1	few	TGTGCCAGCAGCTTATATCTTCAGAATGAGCAGTTCTTC	CASSLYLQNEQFF
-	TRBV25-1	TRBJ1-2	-	TGTGCCAGCAGTGAAACAGGGTTAGAAGCCTCTGGTGGCTACACCTTC	CASSETGLEASGGYTF
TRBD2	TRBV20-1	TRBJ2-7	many	TGCAGTGCTAGCCCTAGCGGGCACCCCTCCTACGAGCAGTACTTC	CSASPSGHPSYEQYF
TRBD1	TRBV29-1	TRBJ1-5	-	TGCAGCGCCCTGACAGGGGTCGGTAGCAATCAGCCCCAGCATTTT	CSALTGVGSNQPQHF
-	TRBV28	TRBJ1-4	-	TGTGCCAGCAGTTTTGACCGTAATGAAAAACTGTTTTTT	CASSFDRNEKLFF
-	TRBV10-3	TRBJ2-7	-	TGTGCCATCAGTAGCGGGTCGGAGGGGGAGCAGTACTTC	CAISSGSEGEQYF
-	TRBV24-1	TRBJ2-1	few	TGTGCCACCAGTTGGGGAACAGCTACATACAATGAGCAGTTCTTC	CATSWGTATYNEQFF
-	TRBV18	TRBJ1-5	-	TGTGCCAGCTCACCCTCACGGAACCTAGATCAGCCCCAGCATTTT	CASSPSRNLDQPQHF
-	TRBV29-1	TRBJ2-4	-	TGCAGCGTTGGCCAGACCGGGTTAGCCAAAAACATTCAGTACTTC	CSVGQTGLAKNIQYF
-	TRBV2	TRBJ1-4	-	TGTGCCAGGAGGGACGCTCTCAATGAAAAACTGTTTTTT	CARRDALNEKLFF
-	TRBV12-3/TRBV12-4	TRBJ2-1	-	TGTGCCAACAGTCCTAGCTCCTACAATGAGCAGTTCTTC	CANSPSSYNEQFF
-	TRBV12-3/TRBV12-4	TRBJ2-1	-	TGTGCCAGCAGCCGACACTCCGGGGACAATGAGCAGTTCTTC	CASSRHSGDNEQFF
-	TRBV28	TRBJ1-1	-	TGTGCCAGCATACAGACGAACACTGAAGCTTTCTTT	CASIQTNTEAFF
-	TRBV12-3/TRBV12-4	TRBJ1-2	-	TGTGCCAGCAGCTCACCCGGGACGGGTTATGGCTACACCTTC	CASSSPGTGYGYTF
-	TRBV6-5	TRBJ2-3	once	TGTGCCAGCAGTTACCCGTCAAAGGAGGGAGATACGCAGTATTTT	CASSYPSKEGDTQYF
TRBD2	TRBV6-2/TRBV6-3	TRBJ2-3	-	TGTGCCAGCAAGGAACGGGGGGGGAACACAGATACGCAGTATTTT	CASKERGGNTDTQYF
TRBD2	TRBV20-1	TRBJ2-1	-	TGCAGTGCTTCCAATCTAGCGGGATCGTTCTGGAGTGAGCAGTTCTTC	CSASNLAGSFWSEQFF
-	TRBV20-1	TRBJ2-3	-	TGCAGTGCTAGGACCCAGAATACGCAGTATTTT	CSARTQNTQYF
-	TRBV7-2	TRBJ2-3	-	TGTGCCAGTGGCCCAGCGGTAGGGAATTTTGGGACAGATACGCAGTATTTT	CASGPAVGNFGTDTQYF
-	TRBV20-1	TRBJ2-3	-	TGCAGTGCAACCGGCCCCTTTACCACAGATACGCAGTATTTT	CSATGPFTTDTQYF
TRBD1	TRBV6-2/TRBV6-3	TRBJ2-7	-	TGTGCCAGCAGAGGAGTTACAGGGGAGATGGGCTACGAGCAGTACTTC	CASRGVTGEMGYEQYF
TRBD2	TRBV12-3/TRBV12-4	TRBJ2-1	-	TGTGTCAGCAGTTTATCGGGACTAGGCGGGTGGGAGTTCTTC	CVSSLSGLGGWEFF
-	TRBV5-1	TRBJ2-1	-	TGCGCCAGCAGCCCGGTGCCCGACGGTGAGCAGTTCTTC	CASSPVPDGEQFF
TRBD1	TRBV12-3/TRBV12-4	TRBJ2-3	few	TGTGCCGTCACGGGACAGGGGGTCACAGATACGCAGTATTTT	CAVTGQGVTDTQYF
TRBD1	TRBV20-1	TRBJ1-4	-	TGCAGTGCTAGAGTCACCGGGACAGGGGTTGAAAAACTGTTTTTT	CSARVTGTGVEKLFF
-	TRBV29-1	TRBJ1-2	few	TGCAGCGTTGCGGCCGTGCTCTATGGCTACACCTTC	CSVAAVLYGYTF
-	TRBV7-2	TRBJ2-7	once	TGTGCCAGCAGCATGGGACGGAAAAATGAGCAGTACTTC	CASSMGRKNEQYF
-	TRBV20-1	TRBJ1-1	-	TGCAGTGCCGTGTGGGCAGCGAACACTGAAGCTTTCTTT	CSAVWAANTEAFF
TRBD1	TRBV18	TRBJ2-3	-	TGTGCCAGCTCCCGGACAGGGGGCAGCGCAGATACGCAGTATTTT	CASSRTGGSADTQYF
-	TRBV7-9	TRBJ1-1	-	TGTGCCAGCGGGGGGCAGGTCACTGAAGCTTTCTTT	CASGGQVTEAFF
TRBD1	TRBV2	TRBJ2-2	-	TGTGCCAGCAGTAACAGGGGGGTCACCGGGGAGCTGTTTTTT	CASSNRGVTGELFF
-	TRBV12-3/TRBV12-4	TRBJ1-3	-	TGTGCCAGCAGTAGCAGGACAACGAACGGAAACACCATATATTTT	CASSSRTTNGNTIYF
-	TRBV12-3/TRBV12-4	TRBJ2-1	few	TGTGCCAGCAGTTTTCGCTCCGGGAACAATGAGCAGTTCTTC	CASSFRSGNNEQFF